This T cell receptor (beta chain) is from a study of T cells in Graves' hyperthyroidism and ophthalmopathy. General study results and limits: Within blood appeared most thyroid clonotypes that had expanded above 0.001.

Amplified TCR beta CDR3 regions came from RNA transcripts. First-round RT-PCR with HTBI primers amplified the TCR CDR3 region. TCRdb re-analysed the multiplex PCR reads in MiXCR, keeping a single row per CDR3 protein. The sample has tens of thousands of distinct CDR3 sequences; approximately 48% are singletons. This clonotype was recorded at least ten times. Its antigen is still unknown. This TCR derives from a woman aged 45-60 years with Graves' ophthalmopathy. Sequencing used blood.

The DNA for the CDR3 is TGTGCCAGCAGCCAAGCTAGAATGGACTCTGGAAACACCATATATTTT. Translating it yields CASSQARMDSGNTIYF. The genes are TRBV4-2 and TRBJ1-3, with D unresolved. Germline V CDR1 and CDR2: LGHNA, YNFKEQ. This CDR3 is built from 16 residues. V was clipped by 1 base and J by 0 bases, with 10 bases between them.